This TCR beta chain was sequenced for a study of T-cell memory formation after mild COVID-19. Study context: TCR clusters showed largely donor specificity.

This clonotype came up once. Its antigen is currently unknown. Study results and limitations: Several responding clones turned up in pre-infection memory, indicating that cross-reactive memory may have taken part.

The ends lost 3 bases at V and 1 base at J; junction bases unmatched: 7. The CDR3 is made up of 16 amino acids. Germline-derived CDR1 and CDR2 are SGHNT and YYREEE (reference sequence). MiXCR was run by TCRdb on the 5' RACE reads, yielding one entry per CDR3 protein. The table records 350,000 to 500,000 distinct CDR3 sequences, 20% of them present only once. This clonotype was obtained from an adult woman who had mild COVID-19 (a few samples of this study predate the infection). Cell type and time point are not known. The sample comprised PBMCs or a T cell subset sorted from them (not recorded which). The genes are TRBV5-4 and TRBJ2-5, with TRBD1 matching over 9 bases. This CDR3 reads CASSSGTGRLQETQYF. DNA of the CDR3: TGTGCCAGCAGCTCCGGGACAGGGAGACTCCAAGAGACCCAGTACTTC.